The 7 T cell receptor beta chains below come from one sample, sequenced in a study of a mutant IDH1 vaccine in newly diagnosed glioma. Antigens of these TCRs are unknown. The assay was immunoSEQ multiplex PCR, and TCRdb's table has in-frame clones only and misses some. The sample lists some 58,000 clones, 81% occurring once. Sample time point: week 35, safety follow-up. Each dose delivered 300 ug of mutant IDH1 20-mer peptide subcutaneously with imiquimod. The specimen was PBMCs, collected from a glioma patient whose treatment included an IDH1 peptide vaccine. These receptors were obtained from a man aged 40-50 years with glioma.

This chain links TRBV6-5 with TRBJ2-3; D gene unclear. Germline V gene sequence: CDR1 MNHEY, CDR2 SVGAGI. This CDR3 comprises 11 residues. Trimming cost V 8 bases and J 0 bases, with 3 bases left between them. The CDR3 reads CASRSTDTQYF. CDR3 sequence (DNA): TGTGCCAGCCGAAGCACAGATACGCAGTATTTT.

The gene calls are TRBV19 and TRBJ1-4; unclear D gene. V gave up 8 bases and J gave up 3 bases, with 10 bases separating them. The CDR3 has 13 amino acids. Looked up from germline, CDR1 is LNHDA and CDR2 is SQIVND (reference sequence). This CDR3 reads CASHRGPNEKLFF. The CDR3 nucleotides read TGTGCCAGTCATAGAGGGCCTAATGAAAAACTGTTTTTT.

The chain has TRBV19 and TRBJ2-7, with 12 bases matching TRBD1. The CDR3 is 16 amino acids. The junction had 9 bases not matched to a gene; V was cut back by 4 bases and J by 5 bases. Germline CDR1 LNHDA, CDR2 SQIVND (reference sequence). The CDR3 region has the DNA TGTGCCAGTAGTACGGTCCCGGGACAGGGGGCCCACGAGCAGTACTTC. Translation gives CASSTVPGQGAHEQYF.

The chain employs TRBV28 and TRBJ1-5; no definite D call. The CDR3 consists of 14 residues. CDR1 is MDHEN and CDR2 is SYDVKM in the germline V gene. Trimming left V 7 bases short and J 5 bases short, with 15 bases between. The CDR3 nucleotides read TGTGCCAGCAACCCCGTAGGTGACTATCAGCCCCAGCATTTT. Amino acid sequence: CASNPVGDYQPQHF.

This chain links TRBV2 with TRBJ2-2; D call uncertain. Trimming took 2 bases from V and 0 from J, leaving 4 bases between them. The CDR3 length is 14 residues. Germline V gene lookup returns CDR1 SNHLY and CDR2 FYNNEI. DNA for the CDR3: TGTGCCAGCAGTGAACCCCCGAACACCGGGGAGCTGTTTTTT. Encoded protein: CASSEPPNTGELFF. Supplemented by reference TRBV2 and TRBJ2-2, the full variable domain reads EPEVTQTPSHQVTQMGQEVILRCVPISNHLYFYWYRQILGQKVEFLVSFYNNEISEKSEIFDDQFSVERPDGSNFTLKIRSTKLEDSAMYFCASSEPPNTGELFFGEGSRLTVL.

The gene calls are TRBV30 and TRBJ1-1; no firm D call. V dropped 0 bases and J dropped 9 bases, with 8 bases sitting between them. The germline V gene encodes CDR1 GTSNPN and CDR2 SVGIG (reference sequence). The CDR3 consists of 11 residues. The CDR3 sequence is CAWSVVVQAFF. The CDR3 nucleotides are TGTGCCTGGAGTGTGGTGGTCCAAGCTTTCTTT. The whole variable domain, remainder taken from reference TRBV30 and TRBJ1-1, is SQTIHQWPATLVQPVGSPLSLECTVEGTSNPNLYWYRQAAGRGLQLLFYSVGIGQISSEVPQNLSASRPQDRQFILSSKKLLLSDSGFYLCAWSVVVQAFFGQGTRLTVV.

The rearrangement uses TRBV5-6 and TRBJ2-3; D unresolved. V was shortened by 4 bases and J by 0 bases, with 6 bases between the two germline ends. Germline V CDR1 and CDR2: SGHDT, YYEEEE. The CDR3 sequence is 13 residues long. CDR3 DNA: TGTGCCAGCAGCCGCTGGAGCACAGATACGCAGTATTTT. Encoded protein: CASSRWSTDTQYF.